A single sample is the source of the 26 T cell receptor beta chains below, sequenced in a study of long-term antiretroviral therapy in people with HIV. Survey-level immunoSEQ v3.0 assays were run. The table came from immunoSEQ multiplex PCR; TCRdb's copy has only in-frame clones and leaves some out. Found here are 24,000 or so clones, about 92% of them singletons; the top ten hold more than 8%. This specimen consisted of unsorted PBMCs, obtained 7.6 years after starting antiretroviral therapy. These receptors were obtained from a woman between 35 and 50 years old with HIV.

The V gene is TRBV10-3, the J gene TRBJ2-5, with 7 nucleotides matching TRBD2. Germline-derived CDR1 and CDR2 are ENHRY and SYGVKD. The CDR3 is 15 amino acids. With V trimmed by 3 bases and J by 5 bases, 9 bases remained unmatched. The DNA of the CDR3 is TGTGCCATCAGTGACCAGCGGGGTACGTTGGAGACCCAGTACTTC. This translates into CAISDQRGTLETQYF.

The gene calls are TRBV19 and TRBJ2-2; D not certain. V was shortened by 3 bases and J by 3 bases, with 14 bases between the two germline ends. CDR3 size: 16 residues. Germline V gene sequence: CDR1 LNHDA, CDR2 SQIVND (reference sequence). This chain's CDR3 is CASSIAGEPHTGELFF. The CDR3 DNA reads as TGTGCCAGTAGTATCGCCGGCGAACCTCACACCGGGGAGCTGTTTTTT.

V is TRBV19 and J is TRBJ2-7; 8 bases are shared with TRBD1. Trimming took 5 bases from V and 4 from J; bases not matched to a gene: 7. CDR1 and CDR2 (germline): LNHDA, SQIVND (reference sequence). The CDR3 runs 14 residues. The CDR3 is CASSRDRTQYEQYF. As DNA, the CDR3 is TGTGCCAGTAGTCGGGACAGGACTCAATACGAGCAGTACTTC. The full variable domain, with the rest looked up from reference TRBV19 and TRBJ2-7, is DGGITQSPKYLFRKEGQNVTLSCEQNLNHDAMYWYRQDPGQGLRLIYYSQIVNDFQKGDIAEGYSVSREKKESFPLTVTSAQKNPTAFYLCASSRDRTQYEQYFGPGTRLTVT.

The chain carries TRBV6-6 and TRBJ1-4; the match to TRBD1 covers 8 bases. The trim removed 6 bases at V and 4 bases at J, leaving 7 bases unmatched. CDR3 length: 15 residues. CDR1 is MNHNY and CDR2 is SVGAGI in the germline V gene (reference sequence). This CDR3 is CASRGTGEHNEKLFF. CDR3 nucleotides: TGTGCCAGCAGAGGGACAGGAGAACATAATGAAAAACTGTTTTTT.

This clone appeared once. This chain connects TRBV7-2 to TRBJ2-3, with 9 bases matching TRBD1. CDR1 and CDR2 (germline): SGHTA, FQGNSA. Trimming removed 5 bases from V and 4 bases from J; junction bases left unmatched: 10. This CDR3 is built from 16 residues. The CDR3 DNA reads TGTGCCAGCAGCCTTCGGACAGGGGCGCCTTCAGATACGCAGTATTTT. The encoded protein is CASSLRTGAPSDTQYF.

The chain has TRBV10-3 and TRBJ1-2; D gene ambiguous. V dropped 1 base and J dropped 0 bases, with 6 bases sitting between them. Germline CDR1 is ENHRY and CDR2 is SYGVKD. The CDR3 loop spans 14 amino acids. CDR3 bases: TGTGCCATCAGTGAGTTATGGCCTAACTATGGCTACACCTTC. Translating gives CAISELWPNYGYTF.

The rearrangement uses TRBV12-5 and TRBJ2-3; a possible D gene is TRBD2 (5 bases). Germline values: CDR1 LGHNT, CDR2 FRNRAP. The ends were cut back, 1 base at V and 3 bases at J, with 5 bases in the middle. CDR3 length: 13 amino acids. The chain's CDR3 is CASGLGLTDTQYF. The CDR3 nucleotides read TGTGCTAGTGGTTTGGGACTAACAGATACGCAGTATTTT.

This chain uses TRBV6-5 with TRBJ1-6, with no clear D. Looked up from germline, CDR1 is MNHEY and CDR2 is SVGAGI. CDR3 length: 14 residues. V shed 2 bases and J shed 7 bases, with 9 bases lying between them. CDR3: CASSYGEANSPLHF. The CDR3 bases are TGTGCCAGCAGTTACGGGGAGGCAAATTCACCCCTCCACTTT.

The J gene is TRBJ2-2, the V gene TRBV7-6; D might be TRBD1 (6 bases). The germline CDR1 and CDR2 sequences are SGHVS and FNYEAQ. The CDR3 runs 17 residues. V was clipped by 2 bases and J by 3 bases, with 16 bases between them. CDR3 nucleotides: TGTGCCAGCAGCTTACCCGAGGGAAAGGGGGACACCGGGGAGCTGTTTTTT. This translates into CASSLPEGKGDTGELFF.

The CDR3 nucleotides are TGTGCCAGCAGATCCACTCGGGGGTCGAGACAGGCCCCTCTTGGCTATGGCTACACCTTC. This sequence encodes CASRSTRGSRQAPLGYGYTF. The chain recombines TRBV7-8 with TRBJ1-2, with D perhaps TRBD1 (6 bases). Germline CDR1 reads SGHVS; CDR2 reads FQNEAQ. Trimming took 6 bases from V and 4 from J, leaving 33 bases between them. The CDR3 is 20 residues long.

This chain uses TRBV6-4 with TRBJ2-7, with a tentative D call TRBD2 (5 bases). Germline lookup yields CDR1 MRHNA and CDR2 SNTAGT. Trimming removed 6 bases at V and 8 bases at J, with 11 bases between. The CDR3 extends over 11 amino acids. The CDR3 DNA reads TGTGCCAGCAGCGCCGGAGGAAAGCAGTACTTC. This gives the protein CASSAGGKQYF.

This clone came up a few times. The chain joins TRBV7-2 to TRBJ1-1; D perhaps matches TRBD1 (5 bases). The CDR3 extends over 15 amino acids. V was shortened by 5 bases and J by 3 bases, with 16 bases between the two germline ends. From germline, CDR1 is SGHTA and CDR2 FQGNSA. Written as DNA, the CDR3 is TGTGCCAGCAGCGCCGGGACGGCGAGGGACACTGAAGCTTTCTTT. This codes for CASSAGTARDTEAFF.

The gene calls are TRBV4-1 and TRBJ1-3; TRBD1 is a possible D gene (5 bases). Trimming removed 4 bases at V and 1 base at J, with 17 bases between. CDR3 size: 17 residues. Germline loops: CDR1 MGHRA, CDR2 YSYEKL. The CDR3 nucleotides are TGCGCCAGCAGCCTTCACGAGACAGCTGTATCTGGAAACACCATATATTTT. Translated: CASSLHETAVSGNTIYF.

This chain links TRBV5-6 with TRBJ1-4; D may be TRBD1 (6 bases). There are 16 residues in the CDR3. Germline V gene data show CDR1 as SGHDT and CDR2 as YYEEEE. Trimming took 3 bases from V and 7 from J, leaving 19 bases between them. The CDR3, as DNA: TGTGCCAGCAGCTCTTTACAGGGAGCGGTAGGTGAAAAACTGTTTTTT. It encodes CASSSLQGAVGEKLFF.

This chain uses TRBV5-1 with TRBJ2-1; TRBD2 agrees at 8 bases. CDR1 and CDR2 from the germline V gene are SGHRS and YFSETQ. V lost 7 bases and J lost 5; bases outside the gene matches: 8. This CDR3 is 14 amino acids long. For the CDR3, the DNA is TGCGCCAGCTCCACGGGGGGGCCCAACAATGAGCAGTTCTTC. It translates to CASSTGGPNNEQFF.

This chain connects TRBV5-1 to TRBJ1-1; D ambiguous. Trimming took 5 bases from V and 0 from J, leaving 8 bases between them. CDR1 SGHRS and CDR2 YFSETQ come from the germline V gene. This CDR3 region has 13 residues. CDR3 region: CASSSAMNTEAFF. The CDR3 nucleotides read TGCGCCAGCAGTTCCGCCATGAACACTGAAGCTTTCTTT.

The CDR3 nucleotides read TGCGCCAGTTGCCCTGGCGGGGCCTTCACAGATACGCAGTATTTT. This translates into CASCPGGAFTDTQYF. V and J are TRBV5-1 and TRBJ2-3; D may be TRBD2 (6 bases). The V gene lost 8 bases and the J gene lost 2 bases, with 18 bases spanning the gap. CDR1 SGHRS and CDR2 YFSETQ come from the germline V gene. The CDR3 is 15 amino acids.

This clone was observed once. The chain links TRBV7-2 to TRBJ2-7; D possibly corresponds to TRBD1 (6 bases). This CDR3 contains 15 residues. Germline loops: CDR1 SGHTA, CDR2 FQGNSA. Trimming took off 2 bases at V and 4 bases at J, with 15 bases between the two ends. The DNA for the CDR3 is TGTGCCAGCAGCTTATATACAGGGACACTTTACGAGCAGTACTTC. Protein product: CASSLYTGTLYEQYF.

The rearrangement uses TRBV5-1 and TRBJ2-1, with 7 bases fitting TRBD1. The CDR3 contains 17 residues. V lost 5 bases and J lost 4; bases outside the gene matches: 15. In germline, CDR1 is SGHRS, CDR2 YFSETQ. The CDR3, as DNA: TGCGCCAGCAGTCTTACAGGGGTCCTGGGTAGGTACAATGAGCAGTTCTTC. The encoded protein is CASSLTGVLGRYNEQFF.

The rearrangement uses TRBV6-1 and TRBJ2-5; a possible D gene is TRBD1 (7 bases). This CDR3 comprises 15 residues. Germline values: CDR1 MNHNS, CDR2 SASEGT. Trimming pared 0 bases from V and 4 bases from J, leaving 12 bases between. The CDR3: CASSEALQGGETQYF. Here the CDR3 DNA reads TGTGCCAGCAGTGAAGCGCTTCAGGGGGGAGAGACCCAGTACTTC.

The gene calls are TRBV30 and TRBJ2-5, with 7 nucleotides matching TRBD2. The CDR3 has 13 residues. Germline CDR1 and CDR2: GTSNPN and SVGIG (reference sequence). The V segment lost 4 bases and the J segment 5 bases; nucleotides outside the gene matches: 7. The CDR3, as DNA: TGTGCCTGGACTCGGGGGGAGGTTGAGACCCAGTACTTC. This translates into CAWTRGEVETQYF. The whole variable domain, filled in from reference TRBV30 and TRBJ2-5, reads SQTIHQWPATLVQPVGSPLSLECTVEGTSNPNLYWYRQAAGRGLQLLFYSVGIGQISSEVPQNLSASRPQDRQFILSSKKLLLSDSGFYLCAWTRGEVETQYFGPGTRLLVL.

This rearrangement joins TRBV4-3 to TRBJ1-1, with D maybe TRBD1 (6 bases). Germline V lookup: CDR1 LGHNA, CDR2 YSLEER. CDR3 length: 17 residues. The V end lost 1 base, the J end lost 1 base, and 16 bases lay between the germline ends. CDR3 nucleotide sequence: TGCGCCAGCAGCCAAGTTTTCGTGACAGGAAAGAACACTGAAGCTTTCTTT. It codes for CASSQVFVTGKNTEAFF.

The CDR3 loop reads CASSLYSGQLYSNQPQHF. DNA for the CDR3: TGTGCCAGCAGCTTATATTCTGGACAGCTTTATAGCAATCAGCCCCAGCATTTT. The J gene is TRBJ1-5, the V gene TRBV7-8; possibly TRBD1 for D (6 bases). Between the trimmed V and J ends, which lost 2 bases and 0 bases, there was a span of 17 bases. The CDR3 sequence is 18 residues long. Germline lookup yields CDR1 SGHVS and CDR2 FQNEAQ.

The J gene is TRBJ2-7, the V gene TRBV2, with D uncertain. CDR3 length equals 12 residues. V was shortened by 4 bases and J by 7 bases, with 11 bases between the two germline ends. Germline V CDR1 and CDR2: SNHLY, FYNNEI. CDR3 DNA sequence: TGTGCCAGCAGTGCGAGTGAGATAGAGCAGTACTTC. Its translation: CASSASEIEQYF.

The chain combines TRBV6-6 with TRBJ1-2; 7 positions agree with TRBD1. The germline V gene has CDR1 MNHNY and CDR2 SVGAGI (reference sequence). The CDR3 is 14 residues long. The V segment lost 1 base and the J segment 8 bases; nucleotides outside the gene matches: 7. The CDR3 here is CASSYLTGQGGYTF. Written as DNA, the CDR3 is TGTGCCAGCAGTTACTTGACAGGGCAAGGGGGCTACACCTTC.

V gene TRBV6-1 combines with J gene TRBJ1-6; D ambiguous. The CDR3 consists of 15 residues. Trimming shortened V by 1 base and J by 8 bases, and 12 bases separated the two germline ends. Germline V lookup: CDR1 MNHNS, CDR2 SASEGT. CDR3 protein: CASSEEYSGYSPLHF. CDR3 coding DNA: TGTGCCAGCAGTGAAGAGTACAGCGGGTATTCACCCCTCCACTTT.